This T cell receptor (beta chain) derives from a study of T cell responses to AZD1222 COVID-19 vaccine. Pooling covered second doses at about 4 or about 12 weeks. Study results and caveats: Just a handful of AZD1222 recipients tested seropositive at baseline. Of spike-specific TCRs, nearly half reportedly target regions left unmutated in variants. Repertoires were obtained solely post-peak T cell response.

Method: immunoSEQ multiplex PCR; TCRdb's copy keeps in-frame clones and lacks some. The sample has 250,000 to 300,000 clones, about 94% seen once. Germline V CDR1 and CDR2: SGHAT, FQDESV (reference sequence). V lost 0 bases, J lost 5 bases, and 13 bases lay in between. The CDR3 runs to 15 residues. A note on this clone: No antigen is known for it.

This chain uses TRBV11-1 with TRBJ2-5, with D perhaps matching TRBD1 or TRBD2 (5 bases each). The sequencing used peripheral blood, collected 28 days after the second AZD1222 dose. This sequence was found in an adult who received the AZD1222 COVID-19 vaccine. CDR3 in DNA: TGTGCCAGCAGCTTAGCCGGGACCGCCGGGGAGACCCAGTACTTC. As protein: CASSLAGTAGETQYF. The full variable domain, rest sourced from reference TRBV11-1 and TRBJ2-5, is EAEVAQSPRYKITEKSQAVAFWCDPISGHATLYWYRQILGQGPELLVQFQDESVVDDSQLPKDRFSAERLKGVDSTLKIQPAELGDSAMYLCASSLAGTAGETQYFGPGTRLLVL.